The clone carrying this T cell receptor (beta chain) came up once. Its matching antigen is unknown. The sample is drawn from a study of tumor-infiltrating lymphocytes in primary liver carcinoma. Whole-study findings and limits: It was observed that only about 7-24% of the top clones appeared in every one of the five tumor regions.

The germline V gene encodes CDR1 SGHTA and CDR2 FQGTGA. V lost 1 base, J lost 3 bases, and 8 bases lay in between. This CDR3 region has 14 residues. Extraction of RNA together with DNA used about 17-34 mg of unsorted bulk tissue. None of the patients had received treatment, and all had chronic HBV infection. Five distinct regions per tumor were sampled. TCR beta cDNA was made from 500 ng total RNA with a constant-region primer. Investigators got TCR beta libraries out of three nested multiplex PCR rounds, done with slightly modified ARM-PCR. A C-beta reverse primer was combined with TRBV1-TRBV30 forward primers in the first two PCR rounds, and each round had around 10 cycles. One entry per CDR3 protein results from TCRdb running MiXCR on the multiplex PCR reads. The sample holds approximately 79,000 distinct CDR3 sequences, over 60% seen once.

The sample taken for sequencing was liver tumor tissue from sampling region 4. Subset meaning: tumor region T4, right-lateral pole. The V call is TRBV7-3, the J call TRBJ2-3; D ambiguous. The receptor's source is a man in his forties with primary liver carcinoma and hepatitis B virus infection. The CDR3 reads CASSLRTATDTQYF. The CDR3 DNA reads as TGTGCCAGCAGCTTAAGAACGGCGACAGATACGCAGTATTTT.